One and the same sample provided the 27 T cell receptor beta chains below, sequenced in a study of persistence of HIV-infected CD4 T cells. Their specific antigens are unknown. The stimulus was an HIV-1 Gag 15-mer peptide pool, about 1 ug/peptide/mL. CD40L/CD69 double-negative CD45RO-high memory CD4+ T cells were collected. The libraries were made with immunoSEQ version 4 in survey mode. Only in-frame clones appear in the TCRdb table, and some are missing; sequencing was by immunoSEQ multiplex PCR. This sample carries 35,000 or so clones, 85% of them seen once, and the ten largest clones take about 5%. The material was cultured CD4+ T cells from PBMCs, obtained from a patient who received antiretroviral therapy. These receptors all come from an adult with HIV. The donor label of this sample is uncertain.

In the case of this clone: At one boundary the junction diverges from the germline segment, which might be a read error. Other DNA sequences of this sample code for an identical CDR3. J is TRBJ1-2 and V is TRBV28; no firm D call. CDR1 is MDHEN, CDR2 SYDVKM, per germline. CDR3 size: 12 residues. The CDR3 sequence: CASSLANYGYTF. In DNA form, the CDR3 reads TGTGCCAGTAGTTTAGCGAACTATGGCTACACCTTC.

The chain uses TRBV19 and TRBJ1-5; 8 positions match TRBD1. The CDR3 covers 15 residues. J lost 2 bases, V lost 5 bases, and 5 bases had no gene match. Germline lookup yields CDR1 LNHDA and CDR2 SQIVND (reference sequence). The CDR3 sequence is CASSLDRVGNQPQHF. DNA for the CDR3: TGTGCCAGTAGTCTGGACAGGGTAGGCAATCAGCCCCAGCATTTT.

The chain joins TRBV28 to TRBJ2-6, with 8 bases that match TRBD2. The CDR3 loop spans 15 amino acids. Germline V CDR1 and CDR2: MDHEN, SYDVKM. Losses at the gene ends were 6 bases for V and 0 bases for J; bases not matched to a gene: 1. The CDR3 sequence is CASRRGGSGANVLTF. The CDR3 coding sequence is TGTGCCAGCAGACGGGGGGGCTCTGGGGCCAACGTCCTGACTTTC.

This clone occurred once. This chain uses TRBV7-2 with TRBJ1-3; D gene unclear. The germline V gene has CDR1 SGHTA and CDR2 FQGNSA. The CDR3 is made up of 14 amino acids. V lost 5 bases and J lost 4, with 12 bases in between. This chain's CDR3 is CASSGAWAGNTIYF. CDR3 nucleotide sequence: TGTGCCAGCAGCGGAGCCTGGGCCGGAAACACCATATATTTT.

This clone is a singleton in its sample. The chain links TRBV9 to TRBJ2-2; D tentatively reads TRBD1 or TRBD2 (5 bases each). The V end lost 3 bases, the J end lost 10 bases, and 10 bases lay between the germline ends. Per the germline V gene, CDR1 is SGDLS and CDR2 is YYNGEE. The CDR3 runs to 12 residues. The CDR3 DNA reads as TGTGCCAGCAGCGCCAGGGAGCCGGAGCTGTTTTTT. It is translated as CASSAREPELFF.

This clone was recorded only once. The genes are TRBV5-1 and TRBJ2-6; D may match TRBD1 or TRBD2 (5 bases each). Trimming removed 3 bases at V and 4 bases at J, with 20 bases between. The CDR3 covers 18 residues. Germline-derived CDR1 and CDR2 are SGHRS and YFSETQ. The DNA of the CDR3 is TGCGCCAGCAGCTCCGGCATTTATGGGGGTGCGGGGGCCAACGTCCTGACTTTC. Its protein product is CASSSGIYGGAGANVLTF.

The CDR3 DNA is TGCGCCAGCAGCCAAGATCTGGGTGGGTACACTGAAGCTTTCTTT. Encoded protein: CASSQDLGGYTEAFF. The chain recombines TRBV4-1 with TRBJ1-1; D unresolved. The CDR3 is 15 amino acids. Germline CDR1 MGHRA, CDR2 YSYEKL. Trimming shortened V by 0 bases and J by 3 bases, and 11 bases separated the two germline ends.

The gene calls are TRBV10-1 and TRBJ2-3; 8 positions match TRBD1. Looked up from germline, CDR1 is WNHNN and CDR2 is SYGVQD (reference sequence). V shed 10 bases and J 0 bases; nucleotides not matched to a gene: 9. The CDR3 is made up of 15 amino acids. CDR3 sequence: CATLIGQGSTDTQYF. As DNA, the CDR3 is TGCGCCACCCTAATTGGACAGGGAAGCACAGATACGCAGTATTTT.

This clone was seen a handful of times. The genes are TRBV7-6 and TRBJ2-7; D may match TRBD1 or TRBD2 (6 bases each). V was pared by 5 bases and J by 4 bases, with 18 bases between. Germline lookup yields CDR1 SGHVS and CDR2 FNYEAQ. This CDR3 has 15 amino acids. The CDR3 region has the DNA TGTGCCAGCAGCCTCAGGGTAGGGGGGTTATACGAGCAGTACTTC. As protein: CASSLRVGGLYEQYF.

Only one count was recorded for this clone. This sequence joins TRBV29-1 and TRBJ2-2; D unresolved. CDR3 length: 14 amino acids. Trimming shortened V by 5 bases and J by 1 base, and 11 bases separated the two germline ends. The germline V gene encodes CDR1 SQVTM and CDR2 ANQGSEA. For the CDR3, the DNA is TGCAGCGTTCGTCGACTCCTGAACACCGGGGAGCTGTTTTTT. Translating it yields CSVRRLLNTGELFF.

This chain uses TRBV27 with TRBJ2-3; TRBD2 matches 14 bases. V shed 3 bases and J 4 bases; nucleotides not matched to a gene: 6. Germline V gene lookup returns CDR1 MNHEY and CDR2 SMNVEV (reference sequence). The CDR3 runs to 17 residues. This chain's CDR3 is CASSFRLAGGPADTQYF. The CDR3 DNA sequence: TGTGCCAGCAGTTTCCGACTAGCGGGGGGGCCAGCAGATACGCAGTATTTT.

The rearrangement joins TRBV15 to TRBJ1-1; D remains unclear. Trimming shortened V by 0 bases and J by 4 bases, and 15 bases separated the two germline ends. Germline loops: CDR1 LNHNV, CDR2 YYDKDF (reference sequence). This CDR3 has 16 residues. CDR3 loop: CATSRDIRAGSTEAFF. The CDR3 DNA reads TGTGCCACCAGCAGAGACATCCGGGCCGGGAGCACTGAAGCTTTCTTT. Looking up the rest from reference TRBV15 and TRBJ1-1 gives the full variable domain: DAMVIQNPRYQVTQFGKPVTLSCSQTLNHNVMYWYQQKSSQAPKLLFHYYDKDFNNEADTPDNFQSRRPNTSFCFLDIRSPGLGDTAMYLCATSRDIRAGSTEAFFGQGTRLTVV.

The chain is built from TRBV4-1 and TRBJ1-3, with D unclear. The CDR3 length is 15 residues. The V end lost 0 bases, the J end lost 4 bases, and 10 bases lay between the germline ends. In germline, CDR1 is MGHRA, CDR2 YSYEKL. The CDR3 DNA reads TGCGCCAGCAGCCAAGATGGCGTTATCGGAAACACCATATATTTT. This sequence encodes CASSQDGVIGNTIYF.

The rearrangement links TRBV4-1 to TRBJ2-5; no clear D. Germline CDR1 and CDR2: MGHRA and YSYEKL. The V gene lost 2 bases and the J gene lost 5 bases, with 18 bases spanning the gap. The CDR3 is 16 residues long. The CDR3 here is CASSQNPPGRRETQYF. CDR3 coding DNA: TGCGCCAGCAGCCAAAACCCACCCGGGCGGCGGGAGACCCAGTACTTC.

The chain employs TRBV5-1 and TRBJ1-6; tentatively, D is TRBD1 (5 bases). The V and J ends lost 0 bases and 6 bases respectively, with 10 bases between them. This CDR3 is built from 15 residues. Germline V gene sequence: CDR1 SGHRS, CDR2 YFSETQ. The CDR3, as DNA: TGCGCCAGCAGCTTGGAGGGGCAGGGTAATTCACCCCTCCACTTT. It is translated as CASSLEGQGNSPLHF.

This rearrangement joins TRBV6-1 to TRBJ1-5; D is ambiguous. V shed 2 bases and J shed 5 bases, with 13 bases lying between them. From germline, CDR1 is MNHNS and CDR2 SASEGT. The CDR3 has 15 amino acids. The CDR3 nucleotides are TGTGCCAGCAGTGAAAGGTGGGAAGGGTATCAGCCCCAGCATTTT. Translated: CASSERWEGYQPQHF.

This chain joins TRBV5-6 and TRBJ1-2; 8 nucleotides line up with TRBD1. Germline CDR1 reads SGHDT; CDR2 reads YYEEEE. V trimming: 4 bases; J trimming: 8 bases; junction bases outside the gene matches: 10. This CDR3 contains 14 residues. CDR3: CASSPPGQVRGYTF. The CDR3 DNA follows: TGTGCCAGCAGCCCCCCGGGACAGGTTCGGGGCTACACCTTC.

This sequence joins TRBV6-5 and TRBJ1-2, with D possibly matching TRBD1 (5 bases). The CDR3 is 12 residues long. The V and J ends lost 6 bases and 8 bases respectively, with 13 bases between them. Per the germline V gene, CDR1 is MNHEY and CDR2 is SVGAGI. In DNA form, the CDR3 reads TGTGCCAGCAGCCGGGGGGGAGGGGGCTACACCTTC. Translating it yields CASSRGGGGYTF.

This rearrangement joins TRBV3-1 (or the pseudogene TRBV3-2) to TRBJ1-1; D not resolved. Germline assignment: CDR1 LGHDT and CDR2 YNNKEL (reference sequence). The V gene lost 2 bases and the J gene lost 1 base, with 5 bases spanning the gap. This CDR3 comprises 13 residues. This chain's CDR3 is CASSQNENTEAFF. The CDR3 DNA reads TGTGCCAGCAGCCAAAACGAGAACACTGAAGCTTTCTTT.

V is TRBV7-9 and J is TRBJ1-2; 9 bases are a match to TRBD1. Unmatched junction bases numbered 3, after V lost 6 bases and J lost 4 bases. The CDR3 is 13 residues long. CDR1 is SEHNR and CDR2 is FQNEAQ in the germline V gene (reference sequence). As DNA, the CDR3 is TGTGCCAGCAGGGGACAGGGAGTCTATGGCTACACCTTC. Translation: CASRGQGVYGYTF.

The V call is TRBV15, the J call TRBJ2-3, with 14 nucleotides matching TRBD2. The CDR3 sequence is 16 residues long. The germline V gene has CDR1 LNHNV and CDR2 YYDKDF (reference sequence). V lost 3 bases and J lost 6; bases outside the gene matches: 5. The CDR3 loop is CATSRRGLAGVDTQYF. In DNA, the CDR3 is TGTGCCACCAGCAGGAGGGGACTAGCGGGGGTGGATACGCAGTATTTT.

The V gene is TRBV6-4, the J gene TRBJ1-1, with 12 bases aligning to TRBD1. The CDR3 contains 14 residues. The V gene end was trimmed by 6 bases and the J gene end by 5 bases; junction bases not matched to a gene: 4. Germline V gene lookup returns CDR1 MRHNA and CDR2 SNTAGT. The CDR3 region is CASRRDRGLTEAFF. CDR3 sequence (DNA): TGTGCCAGCAGAAGGGACAGGGGGCTGACTGAAGCTTTCTTT.

The rearrangement joins TRBV9 to TRBJ2-1, with D perhaps matching TRBD2 (6 bases). CDR3 length: 17 residues. V was trimmed by 4 bases and J by 0 bases, leaving 17 bases between them. Germline-derived CDR1 and CDR2 are SGDLS and YYNGEE. The CDR3, as DNA: TGTGCCAGCAGCCCTTCTAGTGGCGGGGCCTCCTACAATGAGCAGTTCTTC. Translation gives CASSPSSGGASYNEQFF.

V usage is TRBV5-1 and J usage is TRBJ2-3, with D perhaps TRBD1 (6 bases). The germline CDR1 and CDR2 sequences are SGHRS and YFSETQ. V lost 0 bases and J lost 1, with 12 bases in between. The CDR3 is 16 amino acids. CDR3 DNA sequence: TGCGCCAGCAGCTTGGGGTGGCAGGGGCGCACAGATACGCAGTATTTT. Protein: CASSLGWQGRTDTQYF.

This chain connects TRBV19 to TRBJ2-3, with D possibly TRBD1 on 6 matching bases. This CDR3 region has 17 residues. CDR1 and CDR2 (germline): LNHDA, SQIVND (reference sequence). Trimming stripped 3 bases from V and 4 bases from J, with 20 bases between. The DNA of the CDR3 is TGTGCCAGTAGTATTGGGCGAGAGACAGGCTATTCAGATACGCAGTATTTT. Translation gives CASSIGRETGYSDTQYF. The entire variable domain, with the rest obtained from reference TRBV19 and TRBJ2-3, is as follows: DGGITQSPKYLFRKEGQNVTLSCEQNLNHDAMYWYRQDPGQGLRLIYYSQIVNDFQKGDIAEGYSVSREKKESFPLTVTSAQKNPTAFYLCASSIGRETGYSDTQYFGPGTRLTVL.

V gene TRBV6-2 or TRBV6-3 combines with J gene TRBJ2-5; D remains ambiguous. CDR3 length: 14 amino acids. With 2 bases removed from V and 2 bases from J, the gap between germline ends came to 9 bases. Germline lookup yields CDR1 MNHEY and CDR2 SVGEGT. The CDR3, as DNA: TGTGCCAGCAGTTACCAGGCAGAACAAGAGACCCAGTACTTC. Translation: CASSYQAEQETQYF.

The J gene is TRBJ2-3, the V gene TRBV6-5, with a possible D match to TRBD2 (6 bases). This CDR3 has 14 residues. Per the germline V gene, CDR1 is MNHEY and CDR2 is SVGAGI. V was clipped by 6 bases and J by 1 base, with 11 bases between them. In DNA form, the CDR3 reads TGTGCCAGCAGCTTTAAGCGGGGCACAGATACGCAGTATTTT. It is translated as CASSFKRGTDTQYF.